The 24 T cell receptor beta chains listed next were all sequenced from one sample in a study of cytomegalovirus exposure and HLA in healthy donors. Only in-frame clones appear in the TCRdb table, and some are missing; sequencing was by immunoSEQ multiplex PCR. The sample shows around 150,000 clones, approximately 84% of them seen only once. Material for sequencing was PBMCs. These receptors all stem from a man aged 30 to 39 in good health and CMV-seropositive.

The rearrangement links TRBV7-8 to TRBJ2-1; D remains ambiguous. The CDR3 consists of 11 residues. Between the trimmed V and J ends, which lost 8 bases and 0 bases, there was a span of 2 bases. Germline values: CDR1 SGHVS, CDR2 FQNEAQ. The CDR3 region is CASRSYNEQFF. The CDR3 DNA sequence: TGTGCCAGCCGCTCCTACAATGAGCAGTTCTTC.

V and J are TRBV6-1 and TRBJ1-2, with D tentatively TRBD1 (5 bases). Trimming left V 6 bases short and J 7 bases short, with 12 bases between. Looked up from germline, CDR1 is MNHNS and CDR2 is SASEGT. The CDR3 runs 12 residues. CDR3 protein: CASRGQGSGYTF. The CDR3 DNA is TGTGCCAGCAGGGGCCAGGGTAGTGGCTACACCTTC.

The V call is TRBV27, the J call TRBJ1-1; weak D call: TRBD1 (6 bases). The V end lost 5 bases, the J end lost 3 bases, and 10 bases lay between the germline ends. The germline V gene has CDR1 MNHEY and CDR2 SMNVEV (reference sequence). The CDR3 sequence is 13 residues long. The CDR3 reads CASSPDRYTEAFF. The CDR3 DNA follows: TGTGCCAGCAGTCCTGACAGGTACACTGAAGCTTTCTTT.

The rearrangement links TRBV9 to TRBJ2-5; 11 bases are shared with TRBD2. Trimming removed 0 bases from V and 4 bases from J; junction bases left unmatched: 2. The germline gives CDR1 SGDLS, CDR2 YYNGEE. This CDR3 has 15 residues. The CDR3 loop reads CASSVELAGAETQYF. CDR3 bases: TGTGCCAGCAGCGTAGAACTAGCGGGAGCAGAGACCCAGTACTTC.

The gene calls are TRBV6-6 and TRBJ1-5; the D gene is possibly TRBD1 (6 bases). Trimming cost V 5 bases and J 2 bases, with 13 bases left between them. The germline CDR1 and CDR2 sequences are MNHNY and SVGAGI (reference sequence). This CDR3 has 15 amino acids. CDR3 DNA: TGTGCCAGCAGTGACAGGATTTCGGGCAATCAGCCCCAGCATTTT. Its translation is CASSDRISGNQPQHF.

CDR3 in DNA: TGTGCCAGCAGCCCACCCCTGAGCGGGGGATCCTACGAGCAGTACTTC. Its translation: CASSPPLSGGSYEQYF. The chain is built from TRBV7-9 and TRBJ2-7; TRBD2 matches at 8 bases. Looked up from germline, CDR1 is SEHNR and CDR2 is FQNEAQ (reference sequence). V lost 5 bases to trimming and J lost 1 base; unmatched junction nucleotides: 10. This CDR3 has 16 amino acids.

This clone was detected only once. This chain uses TRBV6-1 with TRBJ1-1; D ambiguous. The CDR3 has 14 residues. Germline loops: CDR1 MNHNS, CDR2 SASEGT. V was shortened by 6 bases and J by 1 base, with 12 bases between the two germline ends. CDR3 region: CASRPQIGNTEAFF. The CDR3 DNA follows: TGTGCCAGCAGGCCCCAGATTGGGAACACTGAAGCTTTCTTT.

The chain couples TRBV11-1 to TRBJ2-5, with D possibly TRBD1 on 6 matching bases. Deletions cut 4 bases from V and 2 bases from J, with 11 bases between. Germline-derived CDR1 and CDR2 are SGHAT and FQDESV (reference sequence). The CDR3 spans 14 residues. The CDR3 DNA reads as TGTGCCAGCAGCTCTGGGACACATCAAGAGACCCAGTACTTC. As protein: CASSSGTHQETQYF. The whole variable domain, filled in from reference TRBV11-1 and TRBJ2-5, reads EAEVAQSPRYKITEKSQAVAFWCDPISGHATLYWYRQILGQGPELLVQFQDESVVDDSQLPKDRFSAERLKGVDSTLKIQPAELGDSAMYLCASSSGTHQETQYFGPGTRLLVL.

This chain uses TRBV6-6 with TRBJ1-4; TRBD1 matches at 8 bases. Per germline, CDR1 MNHNY and CDR2 SVGAGI (reference sequence). There are 14 residues in the CDR3. Trimming took 6 bases from V and 3 from J; bases not matched to a gene: 3. CDR3 sequence (DNA): TGTGCCAGCAGACCACAGGGGGCTAATGAAAAACTGTTTTTT. Its protein is CASRPQGANEKLFF.

The chain couples TRBV16 to TRBJ1-2, with 9 bases aligning to TRBD1. Germline CDR1 KGHSY, CDR2 FQNENV. After removal of 4 bases from V and 4 bases from J, the junction contained 10 bases not matched to a gene. The CDR3 is 16 residues long. CDR3 in DNA: TGTGCCAGCAGCCCCGACCGACAGGGGGGGTCCTATGGCTACACCTTC. It yields the protein CASSPDRQGGSYGYTF. Full variable domain (rest looked up from reference TRBV16 and TRBJ1-2): GEEVAQTPKHLVRGEGQKAKLYCAPIKGHSYVFWYQQVLKNEFKFLISFQNENVFDETGMPKERFSAKCLPNSPCSLEIQATKLEDSAVYFCASSPDRQGGSYGYTFGSGTRLTVV.

This clone was observed at least ten times. The CDR3: CASAGGRSYNEQFF. The CDR3 DNA is TGTGCCAGCGCCGGGGGAAGGTCCTACAATGAGCAGTTCTTC. This chain joins TRBV11-2 and TRBJ2-1, with D maybe TRBD2 (6 bases). CDR3 length equals 14 residues. Germline CDR1 is SGHAT and CDR2 is FQNNGV. The V gene lost 8 bases and the J gene lost 1 base, with 12 bases spanning the gap.

DNA for the CDR3: TGTGCCAGCGGGGGACAGGGTAACTATGGCTACACCTTC. As protein: CASGGQGNYGYTF. J is TRBJ1-2 and V is TRBV2; 9 positions match TRBD1. V trimming: 8 bases; J trimming: 1 base; junction bases outside the gene matches: 2. Per the germline V gene, CDR1 is SNHLY and CDR2 is FYNNEI. This CDR3 is 13 amino acids long.

This clone was counted between two and nine times. The gene calls are TRBV7-3 and TRBJ2-3; 7 nucleotides line up with TRBD2. Germline values: CDR1 SGHTA, CDR2 FQGTGA. Trimming removed 9 bases from V and 2 bases from J; junction bases left unmatched: 11. The CDR3 spans 15 residues. The CDR3 sequence is CASSRRAGFTDTQYF. The CDR3 DNA reads TGTGCCAGTTCGAGGCGAGCGGGATTCACAGATACGCAGTATTTT.

CDR3 sequence (DNA): TGTGCCAGCAGCTCGCGACTAGCGGGGTACCAAGAGACCCAGTACTTC. This gives the protein CASSSRLAGYQETQYF. The chain carries TRBV5-6 and TRBJ2-5; the match to TRBD2 covers 11 bases. The CDR3 is 16 residues long. V lost 3 bases and J lost 0; bases outside the gene matches: 4. The germline V gene has CDR1 SGHDT and CDR2 YYEEEE. Full variable domain (rest looked up from reference TRBV5-6 and TRBJ2-5): DAGVTQSPTHLIKTRGQQVTLRCSPKSGHDTVSWYQQALGQGPQFIFQYYEEEERQRGNFPDRFSGHQFPNYSSELNVNALLLGDSALYLCASSSRLAGYQETQYFGPGTRLLVL.

This clone was counted only a few times. V gene TRBV2 combines with J gene TRBJ1-5; TRBD1 is a possible D gene (6 bases). CDR1 is SNHLY and CDR2 is FYNNEI in the germline V gene. V was shortened by 5 bases and J by 4 bases, with 12 bases between the two germline ends. CDR3 size: 14 residues. The CDR3 sequence: CASSSKGGNQPQHF. In DNA, the CDR3 is TGTGCCAGCAGTTCGAAGGGGGGGAATCAGCCCCAGCATTTT.

This clone was seen a few times. Other DNA sequences in this specimen translate into the identical CDR3. V gene TRBV6-1 combines with J gene TRBJ1-5; 8 bases fit TRBD1. V shed 4 bases and J 4 bases; nucleotides not matched to a gene: 3. Germline CDR1 MNHNS, CDR2 SASEGT. The CDR3 has 14 amino acids. In nucleotides, the CDR3 is TGTGCCAGCAGTGGAGGACAGGGAAATCAGCCCCAGCATTTT. It is translated as CASSGGQGNQPQHF.

The table lists this clone with a few counts. In DNA, the CDR3 is TGTGCCAGCAGCTTAACGTCCCCCGGGGGGGCCTACGAGCAGTACTTC. This sequence encodes CASSLTSPGGAYEQYF. The V and J genes are TRBV7-9 and TRBJ2-7, with 8 bases matching TRBD2. Germline V lookup: CDR1 SEHNR, CDR2 FQNEAQ (reference sequence). The trim removed 2 bases at V and 2 bases at J, leaving 8 bases unmatched. The CDR3 runs to 16 residues.

This sequence joins TRBV7-2 and TRBJ1-1; D may be TRBD1 (6 bases). The CDR3 is 14 amino acids. Germline V gene sequence: CDR1 SGHTA, CDR2 FQGNSA. V was shortened by 4 bases and J by 6 bases, with 15 bases between the two germline ends. The CDR3 DNA is TGTGCCAGCAGCTCTAGCACAGGGCCAGCTGAAGCTTTCTTT. It codes for CASSSSTGPAEAFF. Full variable domain (rest looked up from reference TRBV7-2 and TRBJ1-1): GAGVSQSPSNKVTEKGKDVELRCDPISGHTALYWYRQSLGQGLEFLIYFQGNSAPDKSGLPSDRFSAERTGGSVSTLTIQRTQQEDSAVYLCASSSSTGPAEAFFGQGTRLTVV.

This clone was detected ten times or more. The J gene is TRBJ2-7, the V gene TRBV4-1; TRBD1 is a possible D gene (5 bases). Germline CDR1 and CDR2: MGHRA and YSYEKL. Trimming took 4 bases from V and 2 from J, leaving 12 bases between them. The CDR3 runs to 14 residues. DNA of the CDR3: TGCGCCAGCAGCCTCCTCCCGGACACCTACGAGCAGTACTTC. Translated, it gives CASSLLPDTYEQYF.

The rearrangement joins TRBV9 to TRBJ1-1, with TRBD1 as a possible D gene (6 bases). The CDR3 length is 12 residues. Trimming took 5 bases from V and 8 from J, leaving 13 bases between them. CDR1 SGDLS and CDR2 YYNGEE come from the germline V gene. CDR3 sequence: CASRGIGTEAFF. In DNA form, the CDR3 reads TGTGCCAGCAGGGGAATTGGGACAGAAGCTTTCTTT.

This chain joins TRBV19 and TRBJ2-2; weak D call: TRBD2 (5 bases). CDR3 size: 13 residues. V was shortened by 10 bases and J by 5 bases, with 14 bases between the two germline ends. Germline V gene data show CDR1 as LNHDA and CDR2 as SQIVND (reference sequence). CDR3 in amino acids: CAILNRGTGELFF. In DNA, the CDR3 is TGTGCCATCCTAAATCGGGGAACCGGGGAGCTGTTTTTT.

The rearrangement uses TRBV5-1 and TRBJ1-2; 9 bases match TRBD1. There are 14 residues in the CDR3. The V gene's germline CDR1 is SGHRS and CDR2 YFSETQ. Unmatched junction bases numbered 6, after V lost 4 bases and J lost 5 bases. DNA of the CDR3: TGCGCCAGCAGCAGGACAGGGGTTGAATATGGCTACACCTTC. Protein: CASSRTGVEYGYTF.

The J gene is TRBJ2-2, the V gene TRBV18; TRBD1 matches 8 bases. This CDR3 is built from 15 residues. CDR1 KGHSH and CDR2 LQKENI come from the germline V gene. V was clipped by 2 bases and J by 5 bases; unmatched bases: 4. The CDR3 protein is CASSPNGQGTGELFF. CDR3 sequence (DNA): TGTGCCAGCTCACCAAACGGACAGGGTACCGGGGAGCTGTTTTTT.

The gene calls are TRBV6-5 and TRBJ2-4; the match to TRBD2 covers 9 bases. Germline V CDR1 and CDR2: MNHEY, SVGAGI. The J segment lost 5 bases and the V segment lost 0 bases, leaving 5 bases of the junction unmatched. This CDR3 has 16 residues. Here the CDR3 DNA reads TGTGCCAGCAGTTACTCCTCAGCGGGAGGCGAAAACATTCAGTACTTC. This sequence encodes CASSYSSAGGENIQYF.